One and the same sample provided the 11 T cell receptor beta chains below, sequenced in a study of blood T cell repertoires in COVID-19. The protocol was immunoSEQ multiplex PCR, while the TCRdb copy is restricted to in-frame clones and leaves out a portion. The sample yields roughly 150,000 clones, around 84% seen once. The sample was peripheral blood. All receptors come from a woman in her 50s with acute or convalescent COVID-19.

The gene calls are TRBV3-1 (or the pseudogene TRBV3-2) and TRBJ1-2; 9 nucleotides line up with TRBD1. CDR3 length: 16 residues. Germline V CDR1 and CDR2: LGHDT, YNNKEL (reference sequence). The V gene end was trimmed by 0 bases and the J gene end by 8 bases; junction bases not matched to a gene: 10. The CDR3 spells CASSQEGTGTNVGYTF. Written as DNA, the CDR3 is TGTGCCAGCAGCCAAGAAGGGACAGGGACAAATGTCGGCTACACCTTC.

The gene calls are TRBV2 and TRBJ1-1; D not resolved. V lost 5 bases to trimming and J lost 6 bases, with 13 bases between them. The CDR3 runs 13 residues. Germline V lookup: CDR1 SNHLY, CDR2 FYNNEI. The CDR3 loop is CASSLAWSSEAFF. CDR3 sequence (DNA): TGTGCCAGCAGTTTAGCCTGGAGCTCTGAAGCTTTCTTT. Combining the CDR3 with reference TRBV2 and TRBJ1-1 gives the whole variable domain EPEVTQTPSHQVTQMGQEVILRCVPISNHLYFYWYRQILGQKVEFLVSFYNNEISEKSEIFDDQFSVERPDGSNFTLKIRSTKLEDSAMYFCASSLAWSSEAFFGQGTRLTVV.

CDR3 in amino acids: CSGWTADTGELFF. The CDR3 region has the DNA TGCAGCGGCTGGACAGCAGACACCGGGGAGCTGTTTTTT. The gene calls are TRBV29-1 and TRBJ2-2, with D possibly being TRBD1 (6 bases). Trimming removed 7 bases at V and 3 bases at J, with 12 bases between. CDR3 size: 13 residues. CDR1 is SQVTM, CDR2 ANQGSEA, per germline.

The CDR3 sequence: CASSYQGRRTDTQYF. CDR3 sequence (DNA): TGTGCCAGCAGTTACCAAGGGAGACGCACAGATACGCAGTATTTT. This chain links TRBV6-5 with TRBJ2-3; possibly TRBD2 for D (5 bases). V lost 2 bases and J 1 base, leaving 10 bases between the germline ends. Germline lookup yields CDR1 MNHEY and CDR2 SVGAGI. The CDR3 consists of 15 residues.

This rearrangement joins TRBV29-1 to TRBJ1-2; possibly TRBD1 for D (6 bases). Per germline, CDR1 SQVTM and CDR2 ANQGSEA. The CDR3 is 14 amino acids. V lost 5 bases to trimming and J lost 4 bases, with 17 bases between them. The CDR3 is CSVRQGRGGYGYTF. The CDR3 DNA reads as TGCAGCGTTAGGCAGGGCAGGGGCGGCTATGGCTACACCTTC.

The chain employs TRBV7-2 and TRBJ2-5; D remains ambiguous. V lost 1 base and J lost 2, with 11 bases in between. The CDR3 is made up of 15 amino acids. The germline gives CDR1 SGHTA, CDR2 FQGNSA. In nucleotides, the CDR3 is TGTGCCAGCAGCTTAGGAAGCTCCACTCAAGAGACCCAGTACTTC. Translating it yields CASSLGSSTQETQYF.

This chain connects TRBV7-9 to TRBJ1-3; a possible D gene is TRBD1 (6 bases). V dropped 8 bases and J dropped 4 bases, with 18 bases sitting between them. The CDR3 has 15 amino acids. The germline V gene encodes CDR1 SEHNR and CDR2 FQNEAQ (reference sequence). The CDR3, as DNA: TGTGCCAGCCAAAAAGGGGGGGCGAAAGGAAACACCATATATTTT. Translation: CASQKGGAKGNTIYF.

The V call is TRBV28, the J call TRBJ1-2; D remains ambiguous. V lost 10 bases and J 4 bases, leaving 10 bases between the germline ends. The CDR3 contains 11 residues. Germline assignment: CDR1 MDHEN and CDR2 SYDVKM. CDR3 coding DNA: TGTGCCACCTTACACAGCTATGGCTACACCTTC. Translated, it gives CATLHSYGYTF.

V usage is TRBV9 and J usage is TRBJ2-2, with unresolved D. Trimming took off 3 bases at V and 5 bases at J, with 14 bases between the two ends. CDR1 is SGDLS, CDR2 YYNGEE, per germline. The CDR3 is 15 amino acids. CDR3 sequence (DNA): TGTGCCAGCAGCGATGGGTCAGGTTGGACCGGGGAGCTGTTTTTT. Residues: CASSDGSGWTGELFF.

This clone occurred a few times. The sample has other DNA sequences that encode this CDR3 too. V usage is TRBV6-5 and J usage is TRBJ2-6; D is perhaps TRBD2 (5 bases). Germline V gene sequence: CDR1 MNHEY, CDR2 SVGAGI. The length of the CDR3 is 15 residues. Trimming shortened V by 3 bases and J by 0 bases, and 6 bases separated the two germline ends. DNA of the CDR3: TGTGCCAGCAGTTATGGGAGCTCTGGGGCCAACGTCCTGACTTTC. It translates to CASSYGSSGANVLTF.

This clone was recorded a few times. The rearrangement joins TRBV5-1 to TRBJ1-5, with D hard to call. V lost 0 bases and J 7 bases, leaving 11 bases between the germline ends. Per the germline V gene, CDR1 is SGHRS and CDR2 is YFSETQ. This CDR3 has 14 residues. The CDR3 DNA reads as TGCGCCAGCAGCTTGGGAGGTCCGGGGCAGCCCCAGCATTTT. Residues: CASSLGGPGQPQHF.